This TCR beta chain originates from a study of blood T cell repertoires in COVID-19 (dated by TCRdb to 2020 to 2021). Notes on the research overall: Samples from collaborators originated in the United States, Italy and Spain and spanned both the acute and convalescent phases of COVID-19. The prospective study material was composed of cDNA or gDNA derived from T cells, B-cell-depleted T cells, or PBMCs. The dataset comprised deeply sampled blood TCRbeta repertoires from subjects exposed to, actively infected with, or recovered from COVID-19. A freely available public database, intended as a resource for researchers studying the immune response to SARS-CoV-2, is where the repertoires were released. Samples came from the ongoing ImmuneRACE study (first 160 participants) plus 1,254 subjects from 6 global collaborators. Sample metadata almost always included a de-identified subject ID, COVID-19 status, age in years and sex. Where available, HLA class I and class II types were taken from metadata supplied by the sample provider and were not determined by assay-based typing.

Per the germline V gene, KGHSH is the CDR1 and LQKENI is the CDR2. The V end loses 3 bases and the J end loses 9 bases, and a stretch of 12 bases separates them. From the cysteine through the phenylalanine, the CDR3 covers 14 amino acids. The retained sequence is limited to the CDR3, 42 bases, with the frame set at the first base. TCRbeta CDR3 regions were amplified from genomic DNA using the immunoSEQ Assay, a bias-controlled multiplex PCR. The authors' pipeline ran thus. Within the assay, amplification of reference gene primers was used to estimate how many nucleated cells each sample contained. Sequence reads were collapsed and filtered to measure the absolute abundance of every unique TCRbeta CDR3 rearrangement. Productive Simpson clonality was computed per sample as the square root of Simpson's diversity index over productive rearrangements. TCRdb carries this immuneACCESS record with in-frame sequences only. Its versions omit some clonotypes, under half of them owing to an unresolved V gene in the studies checked, with the rest unexplained. Clonal size and the V and J genes are those of that table, whereas D and trimming came from the DNA. In this sample the table shows roughly 280,000 clones, 70% to 90% of which occur a single time. Roughly 5% of the sample belongs to the ten largest clones.

At one collaborating source in Seattle, patients were enrolled during active infection and were followed longitudinally through the course of disease. Collaborating institutions collected whole blood in K2EDTA tubes following their own protocols. For TCRbeta analysis, collaborators shipped samples as frozen whole blood, isolated PBMCs, or DNA extracted from either of those sample types. This clone has a single count. Its antigen is currently not known. No much larger clonotype is one base removed from it; base qualities were not supplied. Overall results and qualifications from the work: Clinical and demographic metadata were provided uncurated, with the amount varying by source and participant.

This chain is built from TRBV18 and TRBJ1-6; no D gene can be assigned with confidence. The TCR originated in a woman aged 55-70 years with COVID-19, enrolled during active disease. The specimen sequenced was peripheral blood. In nucleotides, the sequence is TGTGCCAGCTCACCTCCCCTAATACGTTCACCCCTCCACTTT. Its protein reads: CASSPPLIRSPLHF.